This record concerns one TCR beta chain sequence. Its specificity is not known. Making TCR cDNA involved 5'RACE template switching, which added UMIs and a universal primer site. TCRdb reanalysed the 5' RACE reads using MiXCR and keeps one entry per CDR3 protein. The sample lists around 530,000 distinct CDR3 sequences, about 17% seen once, with roughly 17% in the top ten. Germline CDR1 reads SGHNT; CDR2 reads YYREEE (reference sequence). J gave up 6 bases and V 4 bases, and 7 bases lay outside the gene matches. The CDR3 is made up of 16 amino acids. These data come from a study of T cells after yellow fever vaccination. As for the study in general: Researchers used SMART-Seq v4 Ultra Low Input to prepare fractions that had low cell numbers.

Notes on the study in general: Subsequent booster samples again held most clones from primary vaccination (96% CD4, over 80% CD8). Although most clonotypes did not, a small share appeared in both CD4 and CD8 compartments.

The chain combines TRBV5-4 with TRBJ1-6, with TRBD1 identical over 10 bases. Sequences were derived from PBMCs, sampled roughly 5 days after the first yellow fever vaccination. This TCR derives from a man younger than 35 who received the YFV17D yellow fever vaccine. The CDR3 here is CASSLDRGQSNSPLHF. The DNA of the CDR3 is TGTGCCAGCAGCCTCGACAGGGGGCAAAGTAATTCACCCCTCCACTTT.